The source of this T cell receptor (beta chain) is a study of blood T cell repertoires in COVID-19. The CDR3 is 15 residues long. Germline assignment: CDR1 LGHDT and CDR2 YNNKEL (reference sequence). V gave up 6 bases and J gave up 5 bases; unmatched junction bases: 8. The data were produced by immunoSEQ multiplex PCR, yet TCRdb's version contains in-frame clones alone and is incomplete. There are more than 95,000 clones in the sample; about 87% occur only once, and roughly 15% lies in the top ten. Sample: peripheral blood. The source of this sequence is a man aged 50 or older with acute or convalescent COVID-19. This chain links TRBV3-1 (or the pseudogene TRBV3-2) with TRBJ2-3; 10 positions agree with TRBD2. The CDR3 reads CASSYGTSELDTQYF. DNA of the CDR3: TGTGCCAGCAGTTACGGGACTAGCGAACTAGATACGCAGTATTTT.